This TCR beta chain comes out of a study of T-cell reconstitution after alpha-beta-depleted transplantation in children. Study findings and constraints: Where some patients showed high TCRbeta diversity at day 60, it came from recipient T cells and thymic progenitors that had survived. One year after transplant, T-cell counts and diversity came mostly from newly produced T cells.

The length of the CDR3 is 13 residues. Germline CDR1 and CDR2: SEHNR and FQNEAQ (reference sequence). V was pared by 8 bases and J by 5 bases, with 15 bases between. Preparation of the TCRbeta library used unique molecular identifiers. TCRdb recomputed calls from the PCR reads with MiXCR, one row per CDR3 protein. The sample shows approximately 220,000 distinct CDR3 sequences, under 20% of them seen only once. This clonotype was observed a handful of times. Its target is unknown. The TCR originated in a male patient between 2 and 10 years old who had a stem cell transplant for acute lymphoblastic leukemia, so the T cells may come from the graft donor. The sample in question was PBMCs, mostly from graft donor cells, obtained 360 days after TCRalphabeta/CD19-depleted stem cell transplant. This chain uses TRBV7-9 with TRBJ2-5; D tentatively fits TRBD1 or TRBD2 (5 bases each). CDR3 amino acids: CASDIGTMETQYF. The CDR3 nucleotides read TGTGCCAGCGACATCGGGACGATGGAGACCCAGTACTTC.